This record looks at one TCR beta chain sequence and its context. The target antigen is unknown. The donors were members of the approximately 120-subject validation cohort (separate from the approximately 670-subject first cohort). This record comes from a study of cytomegalovirus exposure and HLA in healthy donors. TCRdb keeps only in-frame clones here, not all; method: immunoSEQ multiplex PCR. The sample yields some 100,000 clones, about 91% seen once. Regarding the study as a whole: The dataset shows that most TCR sequences were rare, while some public TCRs occurred in many donors. Confirmation was obtained in vitro that a few CMV-associated chains are specific for CMV antigens. The authors listed 150 to 200 TCR beta chains as cytomegalovirus-associated.

CDR3 length equals 13 residues. The germline V gene has CDR1 ENHRY and CDR2 SYGVKD. Unmatched junction bases numbered 4, after V lost 7 bases and J lost 5 bases. V is TRBV10-3 and J is TRBJ2-1; the match to TRBD1 covers 8 bases. The sample taken for sequencing was PBMCs. The TCR originated in a man younger than 35 in good health and CMV-seronegative. Written as DNA, the CDR3 is TGTGCCATCAACGGACAGGGTAACAATGAGCAGTTCTTC. Protein sequence: CAINGQGNNEQFF.